The 12 T cell receptor beta chains below come from one sample, sequenced in a study of cytomegalovirus exposure and HLA in healthy donors. The primer mix had 60 Vbeta and 13 Jbeta primers. TCRdb's copy holds only in-frame clones and misses some; the assay was immunoSEQ multiplex PCR. The sample shows more than 95,000 clones, 72% of them seen only once. The specimen was PBMCs. These receptors all come from a man aged 25-45 years in good health and CMV-seronegative.

This chain connects TRBV14 to TRBJ2-2; no clear D. V lost 1 base to trimming and J lost 1 base, with 4 bases between them. Germline CDR1 and CDR2: SGHDN and FVKESK. The CDR3 extends over 14 amino acids. CDR3 residues: CASSQVVNTGELFF. The DNA for the CDR3 is TGTGCCAGCAGCCAAGTAGTGAACACCGGGGAGCTGTTTTTT.

The chain recombines TRBV15 with TRBJ1-2; D is ambiguous. CDR3 size: 13 residues. Germline CDR1 and CDR2: LNHNV and YYDKDF (reference sequence). V dropped 1 base and J dropped 7 bases, with 10 bases sitting between them. DNA for the CDR3: TGTGCCACCAGCAGAGGGGAGAAGGGTGGCTACACCTTC. As protein: CATSRGEKGGYTF.

V usage is TRBV19 and J usage is TRBJ2-5; unclear D gene. Per germline, CDR1 LNHDA and CDR2 SQIVND (reference sequence). Between the trimmed V and J ends, which lost 3 bases and 4 bases, there was a span of 3 bases. The CDR3 runs 11 residues. CDR3 amino acids: CASSIRETQYF. The CDR3 DNA is TGTGCCAGTAGTATTAGAGAGACCCAGTACTTC.

This rearrangement joins TRBV7-6 to TRBJ2-1; D is perhaps TRBD2 (6 bases). The CDR3 spans 14 residues. V was pared by 1 base and J by 8 bases, with 12 bases between. Germline CDR1 is SGHVS and CDR2 is FNYEAQ. CDR3 sequence reads: CASSLGVLADEQFF. The DNA for the CDR3 is TGTGCCAGCAGCTTAGGGGTACTAGCCGATGAGCAGTTCTTC.

V gene TRBV6-1 combines with J gene TRBJ2-3, with D perhaps matching TRBD2 (6 bases). Germline assignment: CDR1 MNHNS and CDR2 SASEGT. The CDR3 has 13 residues. The V gene lost 6 bases and the J gene lost 6 bases, with 13 bases spanning the gap. CDR3 loop: CASRGLGRDTQYF. The DNA for the CDR3 is TGTGCCAGCAGGGGACTGGGGAGGGATACGCAGTATTTT.

The rearrangement links TRBV15 to TRBJ1-1; D perhaps matches TRBD1 (6 bases). The V gene lost 0 bases and the J gene lost 9 bases, with 8 bases spanning the gap. The CDR3 totals 12 residues. CDR1 is LNHNV and CDR2 is YYDKDF in the germline V gene (reference sequence). In nucleotides, the CDR3 is TGTGCCACCAGCAGAGACAGGGGCAAAGCTTTCTTT. Protein sequence: CATSRDRGKAFF.

The chain combines TRBV9 with TRBJ2-1, with D perhaps matching TRBD1 (6 bases). The CDR3 extends over 15 amino acids. Germline CDR1 reads SGDLS; CDR2 reads YYNGEE. Trimming took off 3 bases at V and 5 bases at J, with 15 bases between the two ends. The CDR3 sequence is CASSATGSGNNEQFF. The CDR3 DNA sequence: TGTGCCAGCAGCGCTACAGGGAGCGGTAACAATGAGCAGTTCTTC.

The rearrangement uses TRBV19 and TRBJ1-2, with D possibly matching TRBD1 (5 bases). Germline values: CDR1 LNHDA, CDR2 SQIVND (reference sequence). The CDR3 runs 15 residues. The V gene lost 7 bases and the J gene lost 1 base, with 16 bases spanning the gap. CDR3: CASTPFHQGNYGYTF. CDR3 DNA: TGTGCCAGTACCCCATTCCATCAGGGTAACTATGGCTACACCTTC.

This clone was observed a handful of times. The rearrangement uses TRBV9 and TRBJ1-3, with D unresolved. Germline CDR1 SGDLS, CDR2 YYNGEE. Trimming pared 0 bases from V and 4 bases from J, leaving 5 bases between. The CDR3 length is 13 residues. CDR3 DNA sequence: TGTGCCAGCAGCGTAGACGAGGGAAACACCATATATTTT. Translation: CASSVDEGNTIYF.

The J gene is TRBJ1-1, the V gene TRBV6-5, with 8 positions matching TRBD1. The CDR3 loop spans 14 amino acids. The germline V gene encodes CDR1 MNHEY and CDR2 SVGAGI. The trim removed 6 bases at V and 1 base at J, leaving 4 bases unmatched. CDR3 residues: CASSPGGQNTEAFF. As DNA, the CDR3 is TGTGCCAGCAGCCCAGGGGGCCAGAACACTGAAGCTTTCTTT.

The chain recombines TRBV11-3 with TRBJ2-2; no clear D. The CDR3 runs to 13 residues. Trimming cost V 3 bases and J 7 bases, with 9 bases left between them. CDR1 and CDR2 from the germline V gene are SGHNT and YENEEA. This CDR3 reads CASSLAGFGELFF. In DNA form, the CDR3 reads TGTGCCAGCAGCTTGGCCGGGTTCGGGGAGCTGTTTTTT.

This clone was counted a single time. The genes are TRBV7-9 and TRBJ2-3, with 13 bases matching TRBD2. The CDR3 contains 16 residues. The germline V gene encodes CDR1 SEHNR and CDR2 FQNEAQ (reference sequence). V shed 5 bases, J shed 1 base, and the junction held 3 bases outside the gene matches. CDR3 in DNA: TGTGCCAGCAGCCCAGGACTAGCGGGGGGCACAGATACGCAGTATTTT. This translates into CASSPGLAGGTDTQYF.